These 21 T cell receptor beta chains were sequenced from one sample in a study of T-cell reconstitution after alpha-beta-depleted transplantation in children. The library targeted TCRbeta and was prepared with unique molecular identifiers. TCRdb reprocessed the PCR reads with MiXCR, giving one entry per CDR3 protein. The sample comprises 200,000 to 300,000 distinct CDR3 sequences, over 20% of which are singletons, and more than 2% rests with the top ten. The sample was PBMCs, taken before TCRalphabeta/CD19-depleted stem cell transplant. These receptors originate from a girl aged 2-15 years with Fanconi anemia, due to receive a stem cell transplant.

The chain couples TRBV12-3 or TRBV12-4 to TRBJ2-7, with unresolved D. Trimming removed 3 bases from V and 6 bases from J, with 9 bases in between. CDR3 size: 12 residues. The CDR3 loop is CASSFGVGEQYF. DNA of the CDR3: TGTGCCAGCAGTTTTGGGGTGGGCGAGCAGTACTTC.

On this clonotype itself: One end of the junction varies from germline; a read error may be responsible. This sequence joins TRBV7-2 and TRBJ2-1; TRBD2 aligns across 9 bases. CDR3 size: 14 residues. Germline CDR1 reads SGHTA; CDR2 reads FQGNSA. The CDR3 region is CASSLGLAPPTPQF. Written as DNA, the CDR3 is TGTGCCAGCAGCCTCGGACTAGCGCCGCCCACTCCGCAGTTC. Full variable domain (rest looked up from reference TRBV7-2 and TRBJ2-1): GAGVSQSPSNKVTEKGKDVELRCDPISGHTALYWYRQSLGQGLEFLIYFQGNSAPDKSGLPSDRFSAERTGGSVSTLTIQRTQQEDSAVYLCASSLGLAPPTPQFGPGTRLTVL.

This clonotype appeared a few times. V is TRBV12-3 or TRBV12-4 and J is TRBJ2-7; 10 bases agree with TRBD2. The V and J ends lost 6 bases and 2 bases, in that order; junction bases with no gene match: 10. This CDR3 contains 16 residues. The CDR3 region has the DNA TGTGCCAGCAGCCCTAAAGGGACTAGCGCAACCTACGAGCAGTACTTC. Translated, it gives CASSPKGTSATYEQYF.

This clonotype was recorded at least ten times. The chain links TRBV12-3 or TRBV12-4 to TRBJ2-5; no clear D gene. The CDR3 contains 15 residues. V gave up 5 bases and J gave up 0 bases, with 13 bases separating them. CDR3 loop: CASSRSLWYQETQYF. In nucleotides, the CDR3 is TGTGCCAGCAGTAGGTCTCTCTGGTACCAAGAGACCCAGTACTTC.

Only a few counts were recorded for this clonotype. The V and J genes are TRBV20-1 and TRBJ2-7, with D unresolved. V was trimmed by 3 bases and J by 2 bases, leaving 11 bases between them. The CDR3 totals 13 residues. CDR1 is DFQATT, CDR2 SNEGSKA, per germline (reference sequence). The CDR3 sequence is CSASKLGAYEQYF. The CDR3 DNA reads TGCAGTGCTAGTAAGCTTGGGGCCTACGAGCAGTACTTC.

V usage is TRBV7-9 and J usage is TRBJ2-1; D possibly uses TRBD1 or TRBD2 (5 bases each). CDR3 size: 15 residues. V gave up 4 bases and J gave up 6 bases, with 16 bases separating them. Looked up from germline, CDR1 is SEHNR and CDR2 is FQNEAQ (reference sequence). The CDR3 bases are TGTGCCAGCAGCTGGGAACTAGGGCAGGGCAATGAGCAGTTCTTC. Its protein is CASSWELGQGNEQFF.

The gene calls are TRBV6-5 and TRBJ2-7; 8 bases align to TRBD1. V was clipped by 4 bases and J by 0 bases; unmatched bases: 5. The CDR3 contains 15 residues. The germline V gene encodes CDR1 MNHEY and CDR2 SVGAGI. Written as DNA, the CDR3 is TGTGCCAGCAGTTTTTCTCAGGGGGCCTCCTACGAGCAGTACTTC. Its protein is CASSFSQGASYEQYF.

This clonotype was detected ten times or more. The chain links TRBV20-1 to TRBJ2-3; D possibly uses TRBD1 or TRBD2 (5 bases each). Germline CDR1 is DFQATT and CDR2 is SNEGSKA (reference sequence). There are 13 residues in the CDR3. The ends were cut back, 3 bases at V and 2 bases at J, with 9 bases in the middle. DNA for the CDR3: TGCAGTGCTAGCGGGGCGAACACAGATACGCAGTATTTT. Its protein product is CSASGANTDTQYF.

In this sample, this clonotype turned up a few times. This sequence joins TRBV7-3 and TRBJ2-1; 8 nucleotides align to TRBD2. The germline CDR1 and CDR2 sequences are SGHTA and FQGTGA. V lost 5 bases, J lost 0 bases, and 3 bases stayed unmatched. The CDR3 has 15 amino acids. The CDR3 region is CASSVLAASYNEQFF. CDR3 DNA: TGTGCCAGCAGCGTACTAGCGGCCTCCTACAATGAGCAGTTCTTC.

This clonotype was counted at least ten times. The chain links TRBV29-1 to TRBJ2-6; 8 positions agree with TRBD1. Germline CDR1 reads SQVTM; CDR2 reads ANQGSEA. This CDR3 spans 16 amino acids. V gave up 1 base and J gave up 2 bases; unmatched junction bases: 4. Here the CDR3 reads CSVEGTGWTGANVLTF. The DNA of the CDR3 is TGCAGCGTTGAAGGGACAGGGTGGACTGGGGCCAACGTCCTGACTTTC.

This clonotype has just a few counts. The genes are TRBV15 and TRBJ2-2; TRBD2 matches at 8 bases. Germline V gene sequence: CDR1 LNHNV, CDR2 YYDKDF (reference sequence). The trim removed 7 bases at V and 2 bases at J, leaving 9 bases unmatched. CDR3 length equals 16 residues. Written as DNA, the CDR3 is TGTGCCACCACGGGTCGGCGGGGGGCCAACACCGGGGAGCTGTTTTTT. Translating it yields CATTGRRGANTGELFF.

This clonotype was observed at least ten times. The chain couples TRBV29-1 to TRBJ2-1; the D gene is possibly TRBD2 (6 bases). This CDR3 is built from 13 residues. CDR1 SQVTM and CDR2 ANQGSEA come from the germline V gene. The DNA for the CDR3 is TGCAGTGTCCAGGCCAGAGCGGGCAATGAGCAGTTCTTC. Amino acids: CSVQARAGNEQFF.

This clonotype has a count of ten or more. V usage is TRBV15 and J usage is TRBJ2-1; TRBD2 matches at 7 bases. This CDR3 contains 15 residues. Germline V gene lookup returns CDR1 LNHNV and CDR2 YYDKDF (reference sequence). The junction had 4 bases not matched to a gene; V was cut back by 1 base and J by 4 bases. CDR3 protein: CATSRGRLAYNEQFF. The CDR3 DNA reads TGTGCCACCAGCAGAGGTCGACTAGCTTACAATGAGCAGTTCTTC.

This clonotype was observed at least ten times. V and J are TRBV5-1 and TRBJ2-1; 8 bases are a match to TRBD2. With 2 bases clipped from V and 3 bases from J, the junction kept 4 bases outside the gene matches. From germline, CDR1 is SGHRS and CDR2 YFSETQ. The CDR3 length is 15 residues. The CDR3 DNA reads TGCGCCAGCAGCTTTACTAGCGGAAACTACAATGAGCAGTTCTTC. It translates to CASSFTSGNYNEQFF.

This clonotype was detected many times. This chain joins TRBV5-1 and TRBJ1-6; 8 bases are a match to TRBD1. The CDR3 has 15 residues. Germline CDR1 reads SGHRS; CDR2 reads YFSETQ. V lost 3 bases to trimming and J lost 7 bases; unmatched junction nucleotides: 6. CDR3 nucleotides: TGCGCCAGCAGCTCTGCGGGACAGGTCAATTCACCCCTCCACTTT. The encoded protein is CASSSAGQVNSPLHF.

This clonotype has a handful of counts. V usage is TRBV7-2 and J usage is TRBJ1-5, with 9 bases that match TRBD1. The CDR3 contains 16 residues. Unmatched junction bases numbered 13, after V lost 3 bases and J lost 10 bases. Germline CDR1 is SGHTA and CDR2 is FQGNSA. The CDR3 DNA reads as TGTGCCAGCAGCTTGGGCGCGGGACAGGGAGGAGGACCCCAGCATTTT. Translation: CASSLGAGQGGGPQHF.

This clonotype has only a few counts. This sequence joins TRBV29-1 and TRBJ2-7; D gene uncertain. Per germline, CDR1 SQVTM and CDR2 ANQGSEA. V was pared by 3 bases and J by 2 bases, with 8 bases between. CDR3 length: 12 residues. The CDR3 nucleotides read TGCAGCGTTGAGTCCCAGGCCTACGAGCAGTACTTC. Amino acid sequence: CSVESQAYEQYF.

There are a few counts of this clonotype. The CDR3 nucleotides read TGCAGCGTTGACTCAGGGGCTGAAGCTTTCTTT. This encodes CSVDSGAEAFF. V usage is TRBV29-1 and J usage is TRBJ1-1; D possibly corresponds to TRBD1 (6 bases). The CDR3 is 11 amino acids. Germline V lookup: CDR1 SQVTM, CDR2 ANQGSEA. Trimming cost V 3 bases and J 6 bases, with 8 bases left between them.

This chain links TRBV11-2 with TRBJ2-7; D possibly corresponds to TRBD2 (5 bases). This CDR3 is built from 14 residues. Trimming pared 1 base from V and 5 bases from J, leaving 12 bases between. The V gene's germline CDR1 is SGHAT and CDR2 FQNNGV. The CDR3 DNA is TGTGCCAGCAGCTTAGGAGGTGGGAGCCACGAGCAGTACTTC. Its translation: CASSLGGGSHEQYF. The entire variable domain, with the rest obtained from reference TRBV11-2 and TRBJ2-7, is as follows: EAGVAQSPRYKIIEKRQSVAFWCNPISGHATLYWYQQILGQGPKLLIQFQNNGVVDDSQLPKDRFSAERLKGVDSTLKIQPAKLEDSAVYLCASSLGGGSHEQYFGPGTRLTVT.

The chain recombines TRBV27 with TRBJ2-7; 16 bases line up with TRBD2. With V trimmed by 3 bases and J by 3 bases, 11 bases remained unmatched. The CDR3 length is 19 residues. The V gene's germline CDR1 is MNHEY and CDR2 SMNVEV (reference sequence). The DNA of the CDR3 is TGTGCCAGCAGTTTCATGCCGGGACTAGCGGGAGGGGGTCGCTACGAGCAGTACTTC. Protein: CASSFMPGLAGGGRYEQYF.

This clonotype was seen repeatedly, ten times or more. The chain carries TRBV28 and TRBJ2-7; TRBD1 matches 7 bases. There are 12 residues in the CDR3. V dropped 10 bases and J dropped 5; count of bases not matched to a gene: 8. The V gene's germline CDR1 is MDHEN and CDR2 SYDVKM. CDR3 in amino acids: CAIQGVTHEQYF. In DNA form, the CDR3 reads TGTGCCATCCAGGGGGTCACGCACGAGCAGTACTTC.